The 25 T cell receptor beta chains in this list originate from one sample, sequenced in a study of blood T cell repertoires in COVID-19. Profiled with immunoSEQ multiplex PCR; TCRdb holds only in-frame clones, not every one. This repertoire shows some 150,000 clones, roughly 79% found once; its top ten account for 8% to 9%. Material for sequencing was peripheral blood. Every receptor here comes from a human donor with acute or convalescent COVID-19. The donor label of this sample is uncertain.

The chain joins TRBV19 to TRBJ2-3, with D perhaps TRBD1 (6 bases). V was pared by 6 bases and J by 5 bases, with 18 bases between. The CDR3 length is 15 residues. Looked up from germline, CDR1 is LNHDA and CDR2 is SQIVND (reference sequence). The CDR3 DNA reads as TGTGCCAGTAGCCCTACAGGGATTTCTTTAGATACGCAGTATTTT. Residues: CASSPTGISLDTQYF.

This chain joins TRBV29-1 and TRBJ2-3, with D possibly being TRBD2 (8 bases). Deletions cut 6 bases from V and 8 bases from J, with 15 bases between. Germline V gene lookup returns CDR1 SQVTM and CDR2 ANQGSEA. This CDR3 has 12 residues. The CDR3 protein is CSVDRAGGTQYF. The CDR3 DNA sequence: TGCAGCGTCGACAGGGCGGGGGGTACGCAGTATTTT.

The CDR3 region is CASSQEQSGNQPQHF. The CDR3 coding sequence is TGCGCCAGCAGCCAAGAACAGTCTGGCAATCAGCCCCAGCATTTT. The chain joins TRBV4-1 to TRBJ1-5; D is unresolved. V was cut by 0 bases and J by 2 bases, with 8 bases left in between. Germline CDR1 MGHRA, CDR2 YSYEKL. The CDR3 length is 15 residues.

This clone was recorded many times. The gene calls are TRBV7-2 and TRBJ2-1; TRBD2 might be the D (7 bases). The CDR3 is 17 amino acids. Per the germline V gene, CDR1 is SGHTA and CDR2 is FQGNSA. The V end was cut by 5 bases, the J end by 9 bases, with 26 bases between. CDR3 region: CASSPVGGAGAWGEQFF. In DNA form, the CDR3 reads TGTGCCAGCAGCCCGGTAGGGGGTGCGGGGGCTTGGGGTGAGCAGTTCTTC.

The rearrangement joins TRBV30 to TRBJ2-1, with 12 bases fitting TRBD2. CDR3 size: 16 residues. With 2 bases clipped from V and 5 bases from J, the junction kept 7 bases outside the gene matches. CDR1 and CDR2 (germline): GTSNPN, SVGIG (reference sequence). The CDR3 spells CAWSKRLAGVHNEQFF. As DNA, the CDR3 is TGTGCCTGGAGTAAGAGACTAGCGGGGGTCCACAATGAGCAGTTCTTC.

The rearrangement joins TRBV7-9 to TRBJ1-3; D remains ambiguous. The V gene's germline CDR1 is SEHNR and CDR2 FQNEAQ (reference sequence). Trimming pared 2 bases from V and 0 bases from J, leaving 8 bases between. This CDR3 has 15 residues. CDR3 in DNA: TGTGCCAGCAGCTTACACCTGAGCTCTGGAAACACCATATATTTT. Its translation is CASSLHLSSGNTIYF.

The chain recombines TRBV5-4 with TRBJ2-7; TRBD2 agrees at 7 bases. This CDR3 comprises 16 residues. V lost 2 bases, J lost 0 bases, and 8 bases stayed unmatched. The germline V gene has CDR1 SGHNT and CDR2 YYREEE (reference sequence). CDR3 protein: CASSFGGGGPSYEQYV. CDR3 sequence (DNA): TGTGCCAGCAGCTTTGGTGGGGGGGGACCCTCCTACGAGCAGTACGTC.

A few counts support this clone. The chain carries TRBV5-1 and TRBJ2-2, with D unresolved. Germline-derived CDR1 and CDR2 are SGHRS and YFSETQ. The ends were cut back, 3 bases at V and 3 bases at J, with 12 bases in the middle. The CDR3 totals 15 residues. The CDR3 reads CASSSIRTDTGELFF. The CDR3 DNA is TGCGCCAGCAGCTCCATCCGTACAGACACCGGGGAGCTGTTTTTT.

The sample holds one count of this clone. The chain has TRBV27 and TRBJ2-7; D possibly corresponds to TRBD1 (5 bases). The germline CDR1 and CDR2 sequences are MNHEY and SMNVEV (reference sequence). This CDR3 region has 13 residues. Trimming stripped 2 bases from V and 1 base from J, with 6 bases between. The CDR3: CASSLGASYEQYF. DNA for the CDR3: TGTGCCAGCAGTTTAGGGGCGTCCTACGAGCAGTACTTC.

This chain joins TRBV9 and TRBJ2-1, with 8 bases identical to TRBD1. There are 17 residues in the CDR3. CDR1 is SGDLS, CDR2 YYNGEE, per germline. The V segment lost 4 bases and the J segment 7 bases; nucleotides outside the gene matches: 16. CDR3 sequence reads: CASSLQAGGLPSNEQFF. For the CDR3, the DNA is TGTGCCAGCAGCCTCCAAGCAGGGGGCCTCCCGTCGAATGAGCAGTTCTTC.

CDR3 residues: CASSRREGTMGEKLFF. Written as DNA, the CDR3 is TGTGCCAGCAGCCGACGGGAGGGGACGATGGGTGAAAAACTGTTTTTT. The chain has TRBV11-1 and TRBJ1-4; weak D call: TRBD1 (5 bases). Germline V CDR1 and CDR2: SGHAT, FQDESV (reference sequence). The V gene lost 5 bases and the J gene lost 7 bases, with 20 bases spanning the gap. The CDR3 sequence is 16 residues long.

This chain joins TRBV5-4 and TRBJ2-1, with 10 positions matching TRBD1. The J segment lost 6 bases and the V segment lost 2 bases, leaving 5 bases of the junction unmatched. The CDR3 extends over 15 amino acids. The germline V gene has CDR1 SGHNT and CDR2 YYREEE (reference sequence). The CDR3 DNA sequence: TGTGCCAGCAGCTTAGCCGGGACAGGGGTCAATGAGCAGTTCTTC. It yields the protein CASSLAGTGVNEQFF.

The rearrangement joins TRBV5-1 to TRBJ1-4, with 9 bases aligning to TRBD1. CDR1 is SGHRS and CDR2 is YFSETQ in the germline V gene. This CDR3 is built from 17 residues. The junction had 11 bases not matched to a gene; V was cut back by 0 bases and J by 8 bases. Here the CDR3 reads CASSLGESGTGIEKLFF. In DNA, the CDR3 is TGCGCCAGCAGCTTGGGGGAGTCCGGGACAGGGATAGAAAAACTGTTTTTT. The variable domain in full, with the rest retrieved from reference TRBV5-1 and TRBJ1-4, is KAGVTQTPRYLIKTRGQQVTLSCSPISGHRSVSWYQQTPGQGLQFLFEYFSETQRNKGNFPGRFSGRQFSNSRSEMNVSTLELGDSALYLCASSLGESGTGIEKLFFGSGTQLSVL.

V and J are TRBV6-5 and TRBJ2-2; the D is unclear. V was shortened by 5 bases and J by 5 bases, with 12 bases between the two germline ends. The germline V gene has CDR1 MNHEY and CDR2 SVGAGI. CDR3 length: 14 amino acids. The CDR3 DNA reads TGTGCCAGCAGTCGCTCCAGGATTACCGGGGAGCTGTTTTTT. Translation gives CASSRSRITGELFF.

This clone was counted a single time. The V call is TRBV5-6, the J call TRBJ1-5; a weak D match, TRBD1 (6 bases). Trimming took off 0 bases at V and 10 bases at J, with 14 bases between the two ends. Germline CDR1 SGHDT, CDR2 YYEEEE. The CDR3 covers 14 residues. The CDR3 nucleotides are TGTGCCAGCAGCTTGGGTCCAGGGGTCGAACCCCAGCATTTT. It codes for CASSLGPGVEPQHF.

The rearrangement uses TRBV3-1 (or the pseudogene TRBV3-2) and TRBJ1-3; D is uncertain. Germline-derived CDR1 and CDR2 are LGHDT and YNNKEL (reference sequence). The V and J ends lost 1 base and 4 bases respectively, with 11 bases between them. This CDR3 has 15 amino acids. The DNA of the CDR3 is TGTGCCAGCAGCCAAGGCGGAAACCTCGGAAACACCATATATTTT. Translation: CASSQGGNLGNTIYF.

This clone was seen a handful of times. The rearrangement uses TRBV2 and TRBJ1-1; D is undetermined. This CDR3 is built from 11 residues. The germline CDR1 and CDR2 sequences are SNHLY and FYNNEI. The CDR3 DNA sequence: TGTGCGGTTTCAAGCTGGTCTGAAGCTTTCTTT. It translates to CAVSSWSEAFF.

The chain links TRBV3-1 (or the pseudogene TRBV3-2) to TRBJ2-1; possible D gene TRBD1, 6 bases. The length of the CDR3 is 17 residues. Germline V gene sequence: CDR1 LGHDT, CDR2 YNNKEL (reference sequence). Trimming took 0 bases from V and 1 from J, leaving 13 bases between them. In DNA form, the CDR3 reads TGTGCCAGCAGCCAAGATTGGGGGCAGGGGTCCTACAATGAGCAGTTCTTC. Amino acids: CASSQDWGQGSYNEQFF.

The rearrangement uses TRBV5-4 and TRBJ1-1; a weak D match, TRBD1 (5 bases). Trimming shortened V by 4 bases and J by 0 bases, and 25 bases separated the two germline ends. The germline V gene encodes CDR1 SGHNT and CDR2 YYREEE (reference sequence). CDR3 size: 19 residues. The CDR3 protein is CASSVKGWGDPPLNTEAFF. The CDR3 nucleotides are TGTGCCAGCAGCGTAAAGGGCTGGGGGGACCCGCCCTTGAACACTGAAGCTTTCTTT.

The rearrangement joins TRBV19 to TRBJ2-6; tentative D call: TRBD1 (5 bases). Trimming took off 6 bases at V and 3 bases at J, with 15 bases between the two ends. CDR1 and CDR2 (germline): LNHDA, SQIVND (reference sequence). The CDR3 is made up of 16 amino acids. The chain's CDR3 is CASSLMVGVGANVLTF. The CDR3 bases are TGTGCCAGTAGCCTCATGGTAGGGGTTGGGGCCAACGTCCTGACTTTC.

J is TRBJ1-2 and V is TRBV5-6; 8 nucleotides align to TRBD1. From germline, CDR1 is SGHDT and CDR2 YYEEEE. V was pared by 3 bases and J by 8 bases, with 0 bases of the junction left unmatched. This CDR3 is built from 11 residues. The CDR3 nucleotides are TGTGCCAGCAGCTGGGACAGGGGCTACACCTTC. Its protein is CASSWDRGYTF.

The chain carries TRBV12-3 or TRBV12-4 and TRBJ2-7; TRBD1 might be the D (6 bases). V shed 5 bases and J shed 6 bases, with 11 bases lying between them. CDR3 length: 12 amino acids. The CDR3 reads CASSQQGAEQYF. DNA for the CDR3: TGTGCCAGCAGTCAACAGGGCGCCGAGCAGTACTTC.

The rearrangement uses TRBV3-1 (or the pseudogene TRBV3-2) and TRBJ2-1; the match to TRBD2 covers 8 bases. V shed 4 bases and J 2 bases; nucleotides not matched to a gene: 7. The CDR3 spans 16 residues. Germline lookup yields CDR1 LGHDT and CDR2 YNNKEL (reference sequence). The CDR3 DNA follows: TGTGCCAGCAGCCCTTTTCCGGGGGGGGCCTACAATGAGCAGTTCTTC. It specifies CASSPFPGGAYNEQFF.

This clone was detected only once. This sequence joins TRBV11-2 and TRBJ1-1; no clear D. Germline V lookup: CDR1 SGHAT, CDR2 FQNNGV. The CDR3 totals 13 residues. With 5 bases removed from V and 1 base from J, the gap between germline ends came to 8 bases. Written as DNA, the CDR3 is TGTGCCAGCAGCGTCGACTCGAACACTGAAGCTTTCTTT. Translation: CASSVDSNTEAFF.

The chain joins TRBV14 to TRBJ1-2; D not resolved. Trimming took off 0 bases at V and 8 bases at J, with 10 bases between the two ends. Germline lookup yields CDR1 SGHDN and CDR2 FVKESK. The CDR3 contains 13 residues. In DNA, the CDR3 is TGTGCCAGCAGCCAAGATACGGGGAAGGGCTACACCTTC. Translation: CASSQDTGKGYTF.